The text below deals with one TCR beta chain. Its antigen is currently not known. The germline gene is not matched at one end of the junction; a read error may be the cause. Including cysteine and phenylalanine, the CDR3 has 17 amino acids. Kept here is only the CDR3 DNA, which spans 51 bases and is read in frame from base 1. RNA was extracted from bulk unsorted tissue and checked for quality with a NanoDrop ND-1000 and an Agilent 2100. Normal lung samples were distant non-tumor tissue taken more than 3 cm from the tumor edge. All donors had newly diagnosed lung cancer, had not received prior chemotherapy, and were admitted for thoracic surgery in China between August and November 2014. The study excluded patients who had received radiotherapy or chemotherapy before or who had another cancer at the same time. Surgical tissue pieces of 1-2 cm3 were preserved in RNAlater solution and stored at -80 °C until use.

The record originates from a study of tumor and adjacent non-tumor tissue in lung cancer listed by TCRdb under 2018. About the investigation overall: Patients with adenocarcinoma (around eleven), squamous cell carcinoma (2) and small cell lung cancer (1) were included in the cohort. The 15 enrolled patients, of whom approximately ten were men and 5 were women, were aged about 31 to 85 years and were diagnosed with TNM stage I to III disease. Sequencing produced around 130,000,000 productive TCRbeta reads in total, an average of about 3.8 million reads per sample. Bulk TCRbeta repertoires were compared between lung tumor tissue and matched distant non-tumor lung tissue obtained from more than 12 lung cancer patients. Some 30 paired specimens, one tumor and one normal lung sample per patient, were profiled by TCRbeta CDR3 sequencing.

The library was obtained by multiplex PCR. For sequencing, an Illumina HiSeq 2500 was employed. TCRbeta libraries were constructed through three rounds of nested PCR with primers (Table S4) according to protocols modified from ARM-PCR. PCR products of 200-500 bp were gel-excised and purified with the QIAquick gel extraction kit before sequencing. Under the source paper's analysis protocol: Trimmomatic was used to clean the reads, FLASH was used to merge the reads into complete CDR3 sequences, and MiTCR was used to assign the reads to V(D)J germline segments. VDJtools was used to compute clonal diversity as the inverse Simpson's index. In-frame sequences without a premature stop codon were defined as productive reads. In-frame beta chains were kept once TCRdb had trimmed the public reads at Q25 with fastp and called clones with MiXCR. All rows with the same CDR3 protein become a single entry with the most common DNA and genes. The authors' filters were not applied to this entry. Recorded for this sample are approximately 100,000 distinct CDR3 sequences; 62% of them occurred a single time. Around 20% of the sample belongs to the ten largest clones.

Broader findings and caveats from the paper: TCR diversity was significantly higher in younger patients, and greater tumor TCR diversity was associated with shorter overall survival and shorter disease-free survival. Tumor tissue showed significantly higher TCR diversity (inverse Simpson) than normal lung tissue, at 431.37 vs 166.20 (P = 0.0075, Mann-Whitney U test). Neither the sequencing platform nor unique molecular identifiers are named or mentioned anywhere in the methods. Because peripheral blood was not sequenced, blood TCRbeta repertoires in the lung cancer patients of the study were not examined. Only about 15 patients were included in the cohort, and the need for larger samples and more detailed clinical data was noted by the authors. The top 100 clones accounted for a significantly larger cumulative portion of the repertoire in normal lung than in tumor tissue.

The sequenced sample consisted of distant non-tumor lung tissue. Here the chain combines TRBV12-3 or TRBV12-4 and TRBJ2-3; the D gene is perhaps TRBD1 or TRBD2, each of them matching over 5 bases. The clonotype originates from a man in his fifties or sixties with non-small cell lung cancer. The bases read TGTGCCAACAGTTCCACACCTGGGTGGGGGTGGACAGATACGCAGTATTTT. Its protein reads: CANSSTPGWGWTDTQYF.